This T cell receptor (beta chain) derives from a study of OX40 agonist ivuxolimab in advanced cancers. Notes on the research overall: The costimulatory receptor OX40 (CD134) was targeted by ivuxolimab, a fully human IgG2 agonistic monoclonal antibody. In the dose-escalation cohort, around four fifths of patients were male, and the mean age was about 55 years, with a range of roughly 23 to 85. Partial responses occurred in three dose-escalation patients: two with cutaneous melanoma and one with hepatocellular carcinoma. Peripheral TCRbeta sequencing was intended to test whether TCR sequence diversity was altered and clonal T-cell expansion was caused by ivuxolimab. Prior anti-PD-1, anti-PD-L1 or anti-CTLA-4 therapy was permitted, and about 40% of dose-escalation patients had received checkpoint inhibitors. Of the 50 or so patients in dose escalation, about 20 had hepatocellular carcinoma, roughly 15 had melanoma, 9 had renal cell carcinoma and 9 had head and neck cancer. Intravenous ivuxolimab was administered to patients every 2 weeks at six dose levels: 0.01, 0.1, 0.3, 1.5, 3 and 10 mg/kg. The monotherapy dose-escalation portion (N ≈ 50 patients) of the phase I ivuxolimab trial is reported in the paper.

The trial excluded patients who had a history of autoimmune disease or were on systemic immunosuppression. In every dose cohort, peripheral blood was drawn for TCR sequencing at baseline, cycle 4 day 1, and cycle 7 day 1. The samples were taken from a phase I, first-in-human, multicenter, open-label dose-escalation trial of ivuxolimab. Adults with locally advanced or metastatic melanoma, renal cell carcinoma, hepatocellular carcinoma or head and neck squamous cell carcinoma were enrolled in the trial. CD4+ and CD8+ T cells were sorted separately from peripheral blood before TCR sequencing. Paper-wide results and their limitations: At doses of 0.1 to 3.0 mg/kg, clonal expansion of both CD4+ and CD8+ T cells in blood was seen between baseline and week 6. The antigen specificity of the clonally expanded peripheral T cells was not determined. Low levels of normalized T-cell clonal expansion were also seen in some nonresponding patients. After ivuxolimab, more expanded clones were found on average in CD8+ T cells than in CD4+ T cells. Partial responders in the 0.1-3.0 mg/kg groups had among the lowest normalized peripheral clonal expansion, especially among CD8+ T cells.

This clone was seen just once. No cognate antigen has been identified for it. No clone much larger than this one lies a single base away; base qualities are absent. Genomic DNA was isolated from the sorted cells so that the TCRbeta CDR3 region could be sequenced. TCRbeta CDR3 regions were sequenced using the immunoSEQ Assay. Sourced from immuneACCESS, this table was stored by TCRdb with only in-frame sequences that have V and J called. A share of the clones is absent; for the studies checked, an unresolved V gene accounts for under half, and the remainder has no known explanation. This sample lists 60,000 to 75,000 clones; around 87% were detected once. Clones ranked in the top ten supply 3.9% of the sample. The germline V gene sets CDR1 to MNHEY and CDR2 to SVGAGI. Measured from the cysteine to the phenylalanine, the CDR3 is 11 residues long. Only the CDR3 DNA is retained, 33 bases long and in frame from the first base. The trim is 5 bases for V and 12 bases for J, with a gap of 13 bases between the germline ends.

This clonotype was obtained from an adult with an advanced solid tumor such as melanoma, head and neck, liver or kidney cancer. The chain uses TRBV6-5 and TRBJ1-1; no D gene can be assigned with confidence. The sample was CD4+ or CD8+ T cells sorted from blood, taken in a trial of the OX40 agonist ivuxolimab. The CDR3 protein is CASSEDIRTFF. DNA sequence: TGTGCCAGCAGTGAAGACATCAGAACTTTCTTT.